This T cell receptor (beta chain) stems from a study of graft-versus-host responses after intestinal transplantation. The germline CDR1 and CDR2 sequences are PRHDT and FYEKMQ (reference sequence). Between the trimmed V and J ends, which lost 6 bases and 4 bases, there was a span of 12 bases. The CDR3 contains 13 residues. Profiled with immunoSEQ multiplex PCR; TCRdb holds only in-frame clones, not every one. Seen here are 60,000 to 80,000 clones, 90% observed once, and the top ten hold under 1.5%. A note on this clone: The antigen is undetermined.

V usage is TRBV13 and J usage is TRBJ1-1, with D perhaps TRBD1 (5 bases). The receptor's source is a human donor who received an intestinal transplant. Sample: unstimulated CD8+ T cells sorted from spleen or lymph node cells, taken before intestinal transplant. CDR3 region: CASSGARATEAFF. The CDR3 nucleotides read TGTGCCAGCAGTGGAGCCAGGGCCACTGAAGCTTTCTTT.